This T cell receptor (beta chain) was sequenced during a study of blood T cell repertoires in COVID-19. Participants came from roughly 23 US areas, aged about 18 to 95 years. Assay: immunoSEQ multiplex PCR; the TCRdb copy retains only in-frame clones and omits some. This sample has a few hundred thousand clones, with about 90% found just once. Germline V gives CDR1 SGHVS, CDR2 FNYEAQ. This CDR3 comprises 20 residues. With 5 bases clipped from V and 2 bases from J, the junction kept 20 bases outside the gene matches. Material for sequencing was PBMCs or T cells enriched from blood (not recorded which). J is TRBJ2-3 and V is TRBV7-6, with TRBD2 matching over 9 bases. The receptor was derived from a woman aged 25-40 years who had recovered from COVID-19. CDR3 DNA: TGTGCCAGCAGCCGACGGGGTTATGCGGTTGCTAGCGGGACCACAGATACGCAGTATTTT. Amino acid sequence: CASSRRGYAVASGTTDTQYF.